The table lists the clone carrying this TCR beta chain with a count of one. What it recognizes is unknown. The CDR3 consists of 16 residues. V gave up 2 bases and J gave up 4 bases; unmatched junction bases: 11. CDR1 is SGHVS and CDR2 is FQNEAQ in the germline V gene. This table comes from immunoSEQ multiplex PCR, and its TCRdb copy is limited to in-frame clones, with some not included. The repertoire holds 250,000 to 400,000 clones, with nearly 90% as singletons. The data originate from a study of cytomegalovirus exposure and HLA in healthy donors. Study findings and constraints: For cytomegalovirus status, the classifier reportedly gave diagnoses with high specificity and sensitivity. A few chains tied to CMV proved CMV antigen-specific in vitro. Most TCR sequences were uncommon, yet certain public TCRs appeared in many donors.

The donors formed part of the approximately 120-subject validation cohort, distinct from the roughly 700-subject first cohort. Sequences were obtained from PBMCs. This chain links TRBV7-8 with TRBJ2-7; 7 positions agree with TRBD1. The sequence came from a man younger than 45 in good health and CMV-seronegative. CDR3: CASSLFGAGGSYEQYF. The CDR3 coding sequence is TGTGCCAGCAGCTTATTTGGGGCAGGGGGTTCGTACGAGCAGTACTTC.